This is a list of T cell receptor beta chains from one sample in a study of response to subunit inactivated influenza vaccine. TCRdb redid the calling of the RT-PCR reads with MiXCR, one entry per CDR3 protein. The data hold 490,000 or so distinct CDR3 sequences, with 6.5% to 8% observed a single time. The source was PBMCs from blood, collected 23 to 25 months after vaccination. These TCRs come from a man aged 50-75 years who received an inactivated influenza vaccine. The CDR3 runs from the conserved cysteine through the conserved F or W. The D gene is left open where the match is weak. A clone size is listed for some rows: how often the clone was seen (once, few, many), or a class if it is expanded.

CDR3 protein,CDR3 DNA,D gene,clone size,J gene,V gene
CASSLDPTYGYTF,TGTGCCAGCAGCTTAGATCCAACATATGGCTACACCTTC,.,.,TRBJ1-2,TRBV11-2
CASMAGQLGPTQYF,TGTGCCAGCATGGCGGGACAGTTGGGGCCGACCCAGTACTTC,.,.,TRBJ2-5,TRBV2
CASSPTGLAGGTQYF,TGTGCCAGCAGCCCCACCGGACTAGCGGGGGGCACCCAGTACTTC,TRBD2,.,TRBJ2-5,TRBV7-2
CASSPGTGQNTEAFF,TGCGCCAGCAGCCCCGGGACAGGGCAGAACACTGAAGCTTTCTTT,TRBD1,many,TRBJ1-1,TRBV5-1
CASRTTVSLNTEAFF,TGTGCCAGCAGGACTACAGTGTCCTTGAACACTGAAGCTTTCTTT,.,.,TRBJ1-1,TRBV12-3/TRBV12-4
CASSSDGARYGYTF,TGTGCCAGCAGCTCAGACGGGGCCCGCTATGGCTACACCTTC,.,few,TRBJ1-2,TRBV7-8
CSVEESGYAKNIQYF,TGCAGCGTTGAAGAATCAGGGTATGCCAAAAACATTCAGTACTTC,.,many,TRBJ2-4,TRBV29-1
CASSLMRQGTDTQYF,TGCGCCAGCAGCTTGATGAGACAGGGGACAGATACGCAGTATTTT,TRBD1,.,TRBJ2-3,TRBV5-1
CAISESRVGAFF,TGTGCCATCAGTGAGTCAAGGGTTGGAGCTTTCTTT,.,few,TRBJ1-1,TRBV10-3
CASSLAGGPRGADTQYF,TGTGCCAGCAGTCTAGCGGGAGGGCCGAGGGGGGCAGATACGCAGTATTTT,TRBD2,many,TRBJ2-3,TRBV28
CASRRGPDTEAFF,TGTGCCAGCAGGAGGGGGCCGGACACTGAAGCTTTCTTT,TRBD1,few,TRBJ1-1,TRBV6-1
CASRSAGEGLYTQYF,TGTGCCAGCAGGTCTGCGGGGGAAGGGCTGTATACGCAGTATTTT,TRBD2,many,TRBJ2-3,TRBV6-1
CASSTRGYEQYF,TGTGCCAGCAGCACAAGGGGCTACGAGCAGTACTTC,.,few,TRBJ2-7,TRBV11-2
CASSRLRLRRSTDTQYF,TGTGCCAGCAGTCGACTACGACTTAGAAGGTCCACAGATACGCAGTATTTT,.,.,TRBJ2-3,TRBV28
CASSWMASGRAGTDTQYF,TGTGCCAGCAGCTGGATGGCTAGCGGGAGGGCTGGCACAGATACGCAGTATTTT,TRBD2,few,TRBJ2-3,TRBV5-6
CASSLNPGGRNEQFF,TGTGCCAGCAGCTTAAATCCGGGAGGGCGCAATGAGCAGTTCTTC,TRBD2,.,TRBJ2-1,TRBV7-3
CASSLSQVTYEQYF,TGTGCCAGCAGTTTATCGCAGGTTACTTACGAGCAGTACTTC,.,many,TRBJ2-7,TRBV12-3/TRBV12-4
CASRSQGPNYGYTF,TGTGCCAGCAGGTCACAGGGTCCTAACTATGGCTACACCTTC,.,few,TRBJ1-2,TRBV6-1
CASSLRGNGELFF,TGTGCCAGCAGTTTAAGGGGGAACGGGGAGCTGTTTTTT,.,many,TRBJ2-2,TRBV12-3/TRBV12-4
CASSLYAGGNTGELFF,TGTGCCAGCAGTTTATATGCGGGCGGGAACACCGGGGAGCTGTTTTTT,.,many,TRBJ2-2,TRBV27
CASSLDIISGNTIYF,TGTGCCAGCAGCCTCGACATAATCTCTGGAAACACCATATATTTT,.,few,TRBJ1-3,TRBV7-2
CASSYGTGKPYEQYF,TGTGCCAGCAGCTACGGGACAGGGAAACCCTACGAGCAGTACTTC,TRBD1,.,TRBJ2-7,TRBV7-3
CASSSDLRGPGETQYF,TGCGCCAGCAGCTCAGACCTCCGGGGCCCGGGGGAGACCCAGTACTTC,.,.,TRBJ2-5,TRBV5-1
CASSLTAGKEETQYF,TGCGCCAGCAGCTTGACAGCGGGGAAAGAAGAGACCCAGTACTTC,TRBD2,.,TRBJ2-5,TRBV5-1
CASSRPGQGYSEQYF,TGTGCCAGCAGTCGCCCGGGACAGGGGTATTCCGAGCAGTACTTC,TRBD1,many,TRBJ2-7,TRBV12-3/TRBV12-4
CASSQGQYQPQHF,TGCGCCAGCAGCCAGGGACAATATCAGCCCCAGCATTTT,.,.,TRBJ1-5,TRBV4-3
CASRRLAGEVVDEQFF,TGCGCCAGCAGGAGACTAGCGGGAGAGGTCGTAGATGAGCAGTTCTTC,TRBD2,.,TRBJ2-1,TRBV5-1
CASSPGLAGGVPDTQYF,TGTGCCAGCAGCCCTGGACTAGCGGGGGGAGTGCCAGATACGCAGTATTTT,TRBD2,.,TRBJ2-3,TRBV12-3/TRBV12-4
CASSLRQGLNGYTF,TGTGCCAGCAGTCTAAGGCAGGGACTAAATGGCTACACCTTC,.,.,TRBJ1-2,TRBV27
CASATGGGHQETQYF,TGTGCCAGCGCCACAGGGGGGGGTCACCAAGAGACCCAGTACTTC,.,.,TRBJ2-5,TRBV12-3/TRBV12-4
CASSFGQSLNYGYTF,TGTGCCAGCAGTTTTGGACAGTCCCTCAACTATGGCTACACCTTC,.,.,TRBJ1-2,TRBV12-3/TRBV12-4
CASSWRTSSYNEQFF,TGTGCCAGCAGTTGGCGGACAAGCTCCTACAATGAGCAGTTCTTC,.,few,TRBJ2-1,TRBV12-3/TRBV12-4
CASNEGLNYGYTF,TGTGCCAGCAACGAGGGGCTGAACTATGGCTACACCTTC,.,few,TRBJ1-2,TRBV2
CAISTPGQGNTEAFF,TGTGCCATCAGTACCCCGGGACAGGGGAACACTGAAGCTTTCTTT,TRBD1,many,TRBJ1-1,TRBV10-3
CSANVAGGPFYNEQFF,TGCAGTGCCAACGTAGCGGGAGGGCCATTCTACAATGAGCAGTTCTTC,TRBD2,few,TRBJ2-1,TRBV20-1
CASSLGFGIGDTQYF,TGTGCCAGCAGCTTAGGTTTCGGGATTGGAGATACGCAGTATTTT,.,few,TRBJ2-3,TRBV11-2
CASSSGRTSGSGELFF,TGCGCCAGCAGCTCGGGACGGACTAGCGGGTCCGGGGAGCTGTTTTTT,TRBD2,few,TRBJ2-2,TRBV5-1
CASSPRTEYGYTF,TGTGCCAGCAGCCCTAGGACAGAGTATGGCTACACCTTC,.,few,TRBJ1-2,TRBV12-3/TRBV12-4
CASSQLDSRSQETQYF,TGCGCCAGCAGCCAGTTGGACAGCAGAAGCCAAGAGACCCAGTACTTC,.,few,TRBJ2-5,TRBV4-3
CASSVTGDRGQPQHF,TGTGCCAGCAGCGTGACAGGAGATAGGGGTCAGCCCCAGCATTTT,.,.,TRBJ1-5,TRBV7-2
CSARDPRGSGSPYEQYF,TGCAGTGCTAGAGATCCCCGGGGTAGCGGGTCCCCCTACGAGCAGTACTTC,TRBD2,.,TRBJ2-7,TRBV20-1
CASSYSGQGINTEAFF,TGTGCCAGCAGTTACTCGGGACAGGGAATTAACACTGAAGCTTTCTTT,TRBD1,.,TRBJ1-1,TRBV6-5
CATSTQGQETQYF,TGTGCCACCAGCACCCAGGGTCAAGAGACCCAGTACTTC,.,few,TRBJ2-5,TRBV15
CASSLGVAGLTGELFF,TGTGCCAGCAGCTTAGGAGTAGCGGGGCTCACCGGGGAGCTGTTTTTT,TRBD2,.,TRBJ2-2,TRBV7-2
CASSQDGTSPDTQYF,TGCGCCAGCAGCCAAGATGGGACCTCGCCAGATACGCAGTATTTT,.,.,TRBJ2-3,TRBV4-3
CASSYPDPSDTQYF,TGTGCCAGCAGTTACCCCGACCCTTCAGATACGCAGTATTTT,.,few,TRBJ2-3,TRBV6-5
CASSFPTPPEQYF,TGTGCCAGCAGTTTCCCCACTCCCCCTGAGCAGTACTTC,.,.,TRBJ2-7,TRBV28
CASSLMGHVRTEKLFF,TGTGCCAGCAGCTTAATGGGACACGTAAGAACGGAAAAACTGTTTTTT,.,many,TRBJ1-4,TRBV5-5
CASTSTGVGDSGANVLTF,TGTGCCAGTACCTCAACGGGGGTAGGGGACTCTGGGGCCAACGTCCTGACTTTC,.,.,TRBJ2-6,TRBV19
CASSAVSYEQYF,TGTGCCAGCAGCGCGGTCTCCTACGAGCAGTACTTC,.,.,TRBJ2-7,TRBV7-9
CASSTQGTPLHF,TGTGCCAGCAGCACTCAGGGGACACCCCTCCACTTT,.,.,TRBJ1-6,TRBV7-2
CSAKTSGQETQYF,TGCAGTGCCAAGACTAGCGGCCAAGAGACCCAGTACTTC,TRBD2,many,TRBJ2-5,TRBV20-1
CASSLNSFTNQPQHF,TGTGCCAGCAGCCTCAATTCCTTCACTAATCAGCCCCAGCATTTT,.,.,TRBJ1-5,TRBV3-1
CASSQTGQLNTEAFF,TGCGCCAGCAGCCAGACGGGACAGCTGAACACTGAAGCTTTCTTT,TRBD1,few,TRBJ1-1,TRBV5-1
CAIGQANSYEQYF,TGTGCCATCGGGCAGGCCAACTCCTACGAGCAGTACTTC,.,.,TRBJ2-7,TRBV10-3